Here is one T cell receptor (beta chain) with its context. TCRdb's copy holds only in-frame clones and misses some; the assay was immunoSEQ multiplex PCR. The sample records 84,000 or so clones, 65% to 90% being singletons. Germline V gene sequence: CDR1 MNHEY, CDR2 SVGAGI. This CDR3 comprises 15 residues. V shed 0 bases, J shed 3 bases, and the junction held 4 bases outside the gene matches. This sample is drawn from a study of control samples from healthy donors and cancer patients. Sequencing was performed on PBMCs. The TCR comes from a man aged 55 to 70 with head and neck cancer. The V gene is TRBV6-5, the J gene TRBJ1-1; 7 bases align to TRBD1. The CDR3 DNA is TGTGCCAGCAGTTACTCGTACACAGGGGACACTGAAGCTTTCTTT. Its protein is CASSYSYTGDTEAFF.